The 32 T cell receptor beta chains below were found in one sample sequenced in a study of PD-L1 blockade in urothelial cancer. Here immunoSEQ multiplex PCR was the method, and the copy in TCRdb shows in-frame clones only, minus some. The sample has around 30,000 clones, about 90% seen once; the top ten hold approximately 3.1%. The sequencing here drew on PBMCs, taken around atezolizumab (anti-PD-L1) treatment. These TCRs come from a man between 50 and 59 years old with urothelial cancer.

The chain is built from TRBV7-7 and TRBJ2-3, with 12 bases matching TRBD2. In germline, CDR1 is SSHAT, CDR2 FNYEAQ (reference sequence). The junction had 8 bases not matched to a gene; V was cut back by 5 bases and J by 8 bases. CDR3 length equals 15 residues. The DNA of the CDR3 is TGTGCCAGCAGCAAGACTAGCGGGAGTGGAAGTACGCAGTATTTT. Encoded protein: CASSKTSGSGSTQYF.

The CDR3 here is CASSVGSGANNEQFF. CDR3 coding DNA: TGTGCCAGCAGCGTAGGAAGCGGGGCAAACAATGAGCAGTTCTTC. The J gene is TRBJ2-1, the V gene TRBV9; 7 nucleotides agree with TRBD2. Germline trimming cut 0 bases from V and 5 bases from J; bases unmatched to any gene: 5. The CDR3 is made up of 15 amino acids. The germline CDR1 and CDR2 sequences are SGDLS and YYNGEE.

This clone has just one count. V gene TRBV9 combines with J gene TRBJ1-6, with D unclear. The V end lost 0 bases, the J end lost 5 bases, and 6 bases lay between the germline ends. CDR3 length: 14 residues. Per the germline V gene, CDR1 is SGDLS and CDR2 is YYNGEE. CDR3 in DNA: TGTGCCAGCAGCGTAGTGTCCGATAATTCACCCCTCCACTTT. It translates to CASSVVSDNSPLHF.

The chain couples TRBV2 to TRBJ2-3; possibly TRBD2 for D (5 bases). Germline V gene sequence: CDR1 SNHLY, CDR2 FYNNEI. Trimming stripped 3 bases from V and 0 bases from J, with 10 bases between. The CDR3 has 15 residues. This CDR3 is CASSEGSLSTDTQYF. Written as DNA, the CDR3 is TGTGCCAGCAGTGAGGGGAGCCTTAGCACAGATACGCAGTATTTT. The variable domain in full, with the rest retrieved from reference TRBV2 and TRBJ2-3, is EPEVTQTPSHQVTQMGQEVILRCVPISNHLYFYWYRQILGQKVEFLVSFYNNEISEKSEIFDDQFSVERPDGSNFTLKIRSTKLEDSAMYFCASSEGSLSTDTQYFGPGTRLTVL.

In DNA form, the CDR3 reads TGTGCCAGCAGTTTAGGCCAGGGATTTCAGCCCCAGCATTTT. Its translation: CASSLGQGFQPQHF. The chain carries TRBV27 and TRBJ1-5; the D gene is possibly TRBD1 (5 bases). Trimming removed 2 bases from V and 6 bases from J, with 11 bases in between. The germline gives CDR1 MNHEY, CDR2 SMNVEV (reference sequence). The CDR3 has 14 residues.

This chain links TRBV9 with TRBJ1-2; 9 bases agree with TRBD1. After removal of 1 base from V and 1 base from J, the junction contained 2 bases not matched to a gene. CDR1 is SGDLS and CDR2 is YYNGEE in the germline V gene. The CDR3 is made up of 15 amino acids. The CDR3 region is CASSVLGQGNYGYTF. The CDR3 nucleotides read TGTGCCAGCAGCGTATTGGGACAGGGTAACTATGGCTACACCTTC.

This sequence joins TRBV6-6 and TRBJ2-7; TRBD2 matches at 8 bases. Trimming cost V 6 bases and J 0 bases; bases outside gene matches: 10. CDR3 size: 16 residues. Per germline, CDR1 MNHNY and CDR2 SVGAGI (reference sequence). CDR3 DNA sequence: TGTGCCAGCAGCCCTAGGGCGGGGGGCCTCTCCTACGAGCAGTACTTC. Translated, it gives CASSPRAGGLSYEQYF.

V and J are TRBV18 and TRBJ1-1; 9 nucleotides agree with TRBD1. CDR3 length equals 15 residues. V dropped 8 bases and J dropped 0; count of bases not matched to a gene: 7. The germline V gene encodes CDR1 KGHSH and CDR2 LQKENI. This CDR3 reads CASRRQGEMNTEAFF. DNA for the CDR3: TGTGCCAGCCGTAGACAGGGGGAAATGAACACTGAAGCTTTCTTT.

The CDR3 DNA sequence: TGCAGCGTTCTAGCGGGAGGGTCTGGGGCCAACGTCCTGACTTTC. Translation: CSVLAGGSGANVLTF. The chain uses TRBV29-1 and TRBJ2-6; TRBD2 aligns across 12 bases. CDR1 is SQVTM, CDR2 ANQGSEA, per germline. The CDR3 consists of 15 residues. V was clipped by 5 bases and J by 1 base; unmatched bases: 0.

This sequence joins TRBV13 and TRBJ2-2, with no clear D. V shed 0 bases and J shed 6 bases, with 11 bases lying between them. CDR3 length: 15 amino acids. Germline CDR1 PRHDT, CDR2 FYEKMQ (reference sequence). CDR3 loop: CASSLGGLGPGELFF. The CDR3 nucleotides read TGTGCCAGCAGCTTAGGTGGCCTAGGCCCCGGGGAGCTGTTTTTT. Together with reference TRBV13 and TRBJ2-2, the CDR3 gives the full variable domain: AAGVIQSPRHLIKEKRETATLKCYPIPRHDTVYWYQQGPGQDPQFLISFYEKMQSDKGSIPDRFSAQQFSDYHSELNMSSLELGDSALYFCASSLGGLGPGELFFGEGSRLTVL.

CDR3 sequence: CASRGLAPGGRHSYEQYF. In DNA, the CDR3 is TGTGCCAGTAGGGGACTAGCCCCAGGTGGTCGACACTCCTACGAGCAGTACTTC. This chain links TRBV25-1 with TRBJ2-7, with 9 bases fitting TRBD2. The V gene's germline CDR1 is MGHDK and CDR2 SYGVNS. V shed 9 bases, J shed 0 bases, and the junction held 18 bases outside the gene matches. The CDR3 runs 18 residues.

The V and J genes are TRBV10-3 and TRBJ1-4; 10 nucleotides align to TRBD1. The ends lost 10 bases at V and 4 bases at J; junction bases unmatched: 3. The CDR3 is made up of 13 amino acids. Germline lookup yields CDR1 ENHRY and CDR2 SYGVKD. The CDR3 sequence is CATGTGVNEKLFF. The CDR3 coding sequence is TGTGCCACTGGGACAGGGGTTAATGAAAAACTGTTTTTT.

The rearrangement links TRBV28 to TRBJ2-1; the D gene is possibly TRBD2 (6 bases). This CDR3 is built from 14 residues. Germline loops: CDR1 MDHEN, CDR2 SYDVKM. Trimming cost V 1 base and J 9 bases, with 13 bases left between them. CDR3: CASSLFPPGSEQFF. The CDR3 DNA reads TGTGCCAGCAGTTTATTTCCTCCCGGGAGTGAGCAGTTCTTC. Supplemented by reference TRBV28 and TRBJ2-1, the full variable domain reads DVKVTQSSRYLVKRTGEKVFLECVQDMDHENMFWYRQDPGLGLRLIYFSYDVKMKEKGDIPEGYSVSREKKERFSLILESASTNQTSMYLCASSLFPPGSEQFFGPGTRLTVL.

This rearrangement joins TRBV10-3 to TRBJ2-7; 11 bases map to TRBD1. Germline loops: CDR1 ENHRY, CDR2 SYGVKD. V dropped 6 bases and J dropped 4; count of bases not matched to a gene: 17. The length of the CDR3 is 18 residues. The CDR3 sequence is CAIRGGDRGISASYEQYF. Written as DNA, the CDR3 is TGTGCCATCAGGGGGGGGGACAGGGGGATATCTGCATCATACGAGCAGTACTTC.

This chain connects TRBV7-8 to TRBJ2-7, with 9 bases that match TRBD2. The germline gives CDR1 SGHVS, CDR2 FQNEAQ. The trim removed 0 bases at V and 2 bases at J, leaving 5 bases unmatched. The CDR3 consists of 16 residues. The CDR3 region has the DNA TGTGCCAGCAGCTTAGCGCGAGCGGGGGGAACCTACGAGCAGTACTTC. Its translation: CASSLARAGGTYEQYF.

V and J are TRBV14 and TRBJ2-7, with 10 bases fitting TRBD2. Germline V gene sequence: CDR1 SGHDN, CDR2 FVKESK. The CDR3 is 15 amino acids. V lost 4 bases, J lost 7 bases, and 10 bases stayed unmatched. The CDR3 region has the DNA TGTGCCAGCAGCCTTATAGCGGGGGGCAATGCGGAGCAGTACTTC. Protein: CASSLIAGGNAEQYF. Using reference TRBV14 and TRBJ2-7 for the parts outside the CDR3, the full variable domain is EAGVTQFPSHSVIEKGQTVTLRCDPISGHDNLYWYRRVMGKEIKFLLHFVKESKQDESGMPNNRFLAERTGGTYSTLKVQPAELEDSGVYFCASSLIAGGNAEQYFGPGTRLTVT.

The chain carries TRBV27 and TRBJ1-1; 7 bases match TRBD1. This CDR3 has 12 residues. In germline, CDR1 is MNHEY, CDR2 SMNVEV (reference sequence). V trimming: 3 bases; J trimming: 8 bases; junction bases outside the gene matches: 3. Here the CDR3 reads CASSFRTGEAFF. The CDR3 region has the DNA TGTGCCAGCAGTTTCCGGACAGGCGAAGCTTTCTTT.

This clone was seen only once. This chain links TRBV7-9 with TRBJ2-3; D is perhaps TRBD1 (5 bases). The germline V gene has CDR1 SEHNR and CDR2 FQNEAQ (reference sequence). V was trimmed by 1 base and J by 5 bases, leaving 7 bases between them. The CDR3 length is 13 residues. CDR3 loop: CASSLGDRDTQYF. DNA of the CDR3: TGTGCCAGCAGCTTAGGAGACAGAGATACGCAGTATTTT. Filled out from reference TRBV7-9 and TRBJ2-3, the complete variable domain reads DTGVSQNPRHKITKRGQNVTFRCDPISEHNRLYWYRQTLGQGPEFLTYFQNEAQLEKSRLLSDRFSAERPKGSFSTLEIQRTEQGDSAMYLCASSLGDRDTQYFGPGTRLTVL.

The chain combines TRBV5-6 with TRBJ1-5; 7 nucleotides match TRBD1. Germline CDR1 reads SGHDT; CDR2 reads YYEEEE. This CDR3 spans 18 amino acids. Trimming cost V 3 bases and J 1 base; bases outside gene matches: 13. CDR3 loop: CASSSYLTGRNSNQPQHF. CDR3 nucleotide sequence: TGTGCCAGCAGCTCGTACTTGACAGGGAGGAACAGCAATCAGCCCCAGCATTTT.

The rearrangement links TRBV6-1 to TRBJ2-7; 10 bases match TRBD2. The CDR3 has 14 residues. CDR1 and CDR2 from the germline V gene are MNHNS and SASEGT. Trimming cost V 5 bases and J 7 bases; bases outside gene matches: 8. This CDR3 reads CASSSLAGVEEQYF. For the CDR3, the DNA is TGTGCCAGCAGTTCCCTAGCGGGAGTGGAAGAGCAGTACTTC.

This chain uses TRBV5-6 with TRBJ2-2; D ambiguous. V lost 0 bases, J lost 0 bases, and 9 bases lay in between. This CDR3 has 16 amino acids. Per germline, CDR1 SGHDT and CDR2 YYEEEE. The CDR3 is CASSLASGSNTGELFF. In DNA form, the CDR3 reads TGTGCCAGCAGCTTGGCCTCAGGATCGAACACCGGGGAGCTGTTTTTT.

The chain uses TRBV7-7 and TRBJ2-1; 7 positions match TRBD2. There are 13 residues in the CDR3. Germline CDR1 and CDR2: SSHAT and FNYEAQ (reference sequence). V was clipped by 2 bases and J by 7 bases; unmatched bases: 2. In DNA, the CDR3 is TGTGCCAGCAGCTTATGGGGAGGGAATGAGCAGTTCTTC. Amino acids: CASSLWGGNEQFF.

V and J are TRBV14 and TRBJ2-1; TRBD2 might be the D (5 bases). Trimming left V 4 bases short and J 13 bases short, with 17 bases between. The CDR3 loop spans 13 amino acids. Germline CDR1 reads SGHDN; CDR2 reads FVKESK. The CDR3 coding sequence is TGTGCCAGCAGCCTCGGACTGATCGGGCTACAGTTCTTC. Translated: CASSLGLIGLQFF.

V usage is TRBV27 and J usage is TRBJ1-5; D is uncertain. This CDR3 has 13 residues. With 6 bases removed from V and 6 bases from J, the gap between germline ends came to 12 bases. The germline CDR1 and CDR2 sequences are MNHEY and SMNVEV (reference sequence). CDR3 sequence reads: CASSHGVGQPQHF. Here the CDR3 DNA reads TGTGCCAGCAGCCATGGAGTGGGTCAGCCCCAGCATTTT.

The V and J genes are TRBV6-6 and TRBJ2-4; a possible D gene is TRBD1 (6 bases). The CDR3 runs 12 residues. The germline CDR1 and CDR2 sequences are MNHNY and SVGAGI (reference sequence). The ends were cut back, 10 bases at V and 7 bases at J, with 14 bases in the middle. The CDR3 DNA follows: TGTGCCACACACGTCGACAGGAACATTCAGTACTTC. Protein: CATHVDRNIQYF.

The chain has TRBV29-1 and TRBJ2-7; a possible D gene is TRBD1 (5 bases). Germline V gene data show CDR1 as SQVTM and CDR2 as ANQGSEA. The CDR3 is made up of 13 amino acids. The V gene lost 5 bases and the J gene lost 3 bases, with 14 bases spanning the gap. In DNA form, the CDR3 reads TGCAGCGTTTTAAGTGACAGACTCTACGAGCAGTACTTC. Translated, it gives CSVLSDRLYEQYF.

This clone has only one observation. This sequence joins TRBV4-2 and TRBJ2-1; 10 bases line up with TRBD2. CDR1 and CDR2 from the germline V gene are LGHNA and YNFKEQ. The trim removed 3 bases at V and 13 bases at J, leaving 12 bases unmatched. The CDR3 is 15 residues long. CDR3 nucleotide sequence: TGTGCCAGCAGCCAGCTTGGGAGCGGGGGGGCCTTCCAGTTCTTC. Amino acids: CASSQLGSGGAFQFF.

CDR3 DNA: TGTGCCAGCAGTTCACTAGCGGGAGGGCCTCCCGGGGAGCTGTTTTTT. This sequence encodes CASSSLAGGPPGELFF. The chain is built from TRBV11-2 and TRBJ2-2; 13 bases align to TRBD2. The V gene's germline CDR1 is SGHAT and CDR2 FQNNGV. Trimming cost V 6 bases and J 6 bases; bases outside gene matches: 7. The CDR3 is 16 amino acids.

V usage is TRBV23-1 and J usage is TRBJ2-5, with D tentatively TRBD2 (5 bases). TRBV23-1 is treated as an ORF (open reading frame) with a function not yet certain. CDR3 length: 14 amino acids. V shed 2 bases and J shed 3 bases, with 10 bases lying between them. DNA for the CDR3: TGCGCCAGCAGTCAAAGAGGGTACGAAGAGACCCAGTACTTC. It codes for CASSQRGYEETQYF.

This sequence joins TRBV28 and TRBJ2-7; 7 bases are a match to TRBD2. Germline-derived CDR1 and CDR2 are MDHEN and SYDVKM. This CDR3 comprises 15 residues. J gave up 2 bases and V 7 bases, and 11 bases lay outside the gene matches. The DNA of the CDR3 is TGTGCCAGCACCGTGGGGAGGGCTCGTACCTACGAGCAGTACTTC. Protein sequence: CASTVGRARTYEQYF.

The chain is built from TRBV19 and TRBJ1-1; D gene unclear. CDR3 length: 16 residues. V was pared by 5 bases and J by 0 bases, with 16 bases between. Germline CDR1 and CDR2: LNHDA and SQIVND (reference sequence). CDR3 region: CASSFVPGSMNTEAFF. The CDR3 DNA reads as TGTGCCAGTAGTTTCGTACCAGGCTCCATGAACACTGAAGCTTTCTTT.

The rearrangement uses TRBV27 and TRBJ1-1; tentatively, D is TRBD1 (5 bases). Germline V gene sequence: CDR1 MNHEY, CDR2 SMNVEV (reference sequence). The germline V and J ends were trimmed by 6 bases and 1 base, with 15 bases remaining between them. This CDR3 spans 15 amino acids. CDR3 protein: CASRGRERGNTEAFF. CDR3 coding DNA: TGTGCCAGCAGGGGGCGGGAGAGGGGGAACACTGAAGCTTTCTTT.